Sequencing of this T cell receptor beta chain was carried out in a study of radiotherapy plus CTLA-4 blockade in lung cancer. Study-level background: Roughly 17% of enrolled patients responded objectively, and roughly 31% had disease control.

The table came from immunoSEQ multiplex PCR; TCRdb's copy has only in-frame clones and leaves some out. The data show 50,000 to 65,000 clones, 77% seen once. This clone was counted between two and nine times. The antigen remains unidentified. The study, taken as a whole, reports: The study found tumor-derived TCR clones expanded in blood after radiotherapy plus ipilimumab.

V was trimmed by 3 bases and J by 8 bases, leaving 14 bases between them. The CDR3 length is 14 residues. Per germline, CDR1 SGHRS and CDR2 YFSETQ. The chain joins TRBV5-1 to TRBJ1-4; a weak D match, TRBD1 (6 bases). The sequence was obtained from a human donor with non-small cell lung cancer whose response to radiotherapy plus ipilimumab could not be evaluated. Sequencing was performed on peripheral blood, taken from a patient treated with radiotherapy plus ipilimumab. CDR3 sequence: CASSSTGIREKLFF. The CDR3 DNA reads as TGCGCCAGCAGCTCTACAGGGATTAGGGAAAAACTGTTTTTT.